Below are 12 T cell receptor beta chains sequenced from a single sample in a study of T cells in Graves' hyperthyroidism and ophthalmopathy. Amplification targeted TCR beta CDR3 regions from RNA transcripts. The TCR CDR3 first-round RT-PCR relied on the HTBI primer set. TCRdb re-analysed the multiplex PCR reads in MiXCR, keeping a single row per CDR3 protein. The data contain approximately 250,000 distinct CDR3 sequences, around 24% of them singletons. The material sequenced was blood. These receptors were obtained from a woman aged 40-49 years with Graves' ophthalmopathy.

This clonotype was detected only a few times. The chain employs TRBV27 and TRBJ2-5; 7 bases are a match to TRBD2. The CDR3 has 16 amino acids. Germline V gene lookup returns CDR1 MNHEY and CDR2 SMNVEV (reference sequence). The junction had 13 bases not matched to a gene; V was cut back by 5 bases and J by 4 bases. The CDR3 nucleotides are TGTGCCAGCAGTCCTCTAGCGGCAACCCCTGGAGAGACCCAGTACTTC. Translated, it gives CASSPLAATPGETQYF.

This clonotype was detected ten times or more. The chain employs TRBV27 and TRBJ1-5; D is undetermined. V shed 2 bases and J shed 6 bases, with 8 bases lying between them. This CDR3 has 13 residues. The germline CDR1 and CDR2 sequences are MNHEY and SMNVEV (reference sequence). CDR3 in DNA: TGTGCCAGCAGTTTACGGGTTTCTCAGCCCCAGCATTTT. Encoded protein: CASSLRVSQPQHF.

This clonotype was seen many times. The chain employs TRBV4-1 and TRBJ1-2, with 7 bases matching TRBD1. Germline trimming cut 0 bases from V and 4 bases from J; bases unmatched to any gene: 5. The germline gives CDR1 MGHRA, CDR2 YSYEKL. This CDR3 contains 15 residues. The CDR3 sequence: CASSQEGQASYGYTF. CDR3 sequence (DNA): TGCGCCAGCAGCCAAGAAGGACAGGCCAGCTATGGCTACACCTTC.

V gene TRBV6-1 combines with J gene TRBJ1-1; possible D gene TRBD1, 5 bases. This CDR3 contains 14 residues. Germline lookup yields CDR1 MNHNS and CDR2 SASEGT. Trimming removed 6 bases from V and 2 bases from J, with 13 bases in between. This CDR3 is CASSRDGSNTEAFF. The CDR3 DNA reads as TGTGCCAGCAGCAGGGACGGCAGTAACACTGAAGCTTTCTTT.

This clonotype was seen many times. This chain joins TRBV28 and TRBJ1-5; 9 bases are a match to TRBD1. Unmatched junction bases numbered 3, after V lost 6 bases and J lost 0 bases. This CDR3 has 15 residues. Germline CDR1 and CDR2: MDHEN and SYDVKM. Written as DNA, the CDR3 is TGTGCCAGCAGAGGGACAGGGATTAGCAATCAGCCCCAGCATTTT. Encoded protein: CASRGTGISNQPQHF.

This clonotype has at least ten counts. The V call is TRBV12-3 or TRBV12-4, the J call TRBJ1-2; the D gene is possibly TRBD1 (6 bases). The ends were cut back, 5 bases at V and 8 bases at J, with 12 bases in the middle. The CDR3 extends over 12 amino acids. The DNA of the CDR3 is TGTGCCAGCAGTCAGGGGCTTGAGGGCTACACCTTC. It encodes CASSQGLEGYTF.

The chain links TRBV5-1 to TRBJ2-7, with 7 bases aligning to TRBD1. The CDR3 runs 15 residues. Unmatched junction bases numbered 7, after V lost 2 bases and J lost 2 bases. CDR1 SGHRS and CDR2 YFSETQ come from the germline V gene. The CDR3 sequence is CASSFTTGAAYEQYF. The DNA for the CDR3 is TGCGCCAGCAGCTTCACCACAGGGGCCGCCTACGAGCAGTACTTC.

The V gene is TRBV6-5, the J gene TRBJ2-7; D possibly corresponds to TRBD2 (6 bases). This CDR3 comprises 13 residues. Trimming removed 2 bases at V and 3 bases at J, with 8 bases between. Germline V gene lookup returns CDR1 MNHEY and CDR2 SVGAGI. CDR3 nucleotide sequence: TGTGCCAGCAGTTACGCGGGGTACTACGAGCAGTACTTC. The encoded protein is CASSYAGYYEQYF.

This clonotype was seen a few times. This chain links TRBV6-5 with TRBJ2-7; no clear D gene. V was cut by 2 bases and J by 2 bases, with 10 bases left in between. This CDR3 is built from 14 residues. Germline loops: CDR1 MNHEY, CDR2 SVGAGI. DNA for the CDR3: TGTGCCAGCAGTTACGGGTCTGTAGCCTACGAGCAGTACTTC. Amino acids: CASSYGSVAYEQYF.

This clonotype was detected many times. The CDR3: CASSFQLPPARGASYEQYF. The DNA of the CDR3 is TGTGCCAGCAGTTTCCAACTTCCCCCGGCCCGGGGGGCGAGCTACGAGCAGTACTTC. The chain recombines TRBV28 with TRBJ2-7; maybe TRBD2 (7 bases). V gave up 3 bases and J gave up 3 bases, with 27 bases separating them. Germline CDR1 and CDR2: MDHEN and SYDVKM. This CDR3 contains 19 residues.

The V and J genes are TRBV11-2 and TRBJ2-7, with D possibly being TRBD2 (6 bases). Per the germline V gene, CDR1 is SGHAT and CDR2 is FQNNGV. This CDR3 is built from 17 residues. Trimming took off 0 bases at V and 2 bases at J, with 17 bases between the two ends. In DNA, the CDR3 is TGTGCCAGCAGCTTAGAGAGTCTAGCGAGGCCCCCCTACGAGCAGTACTTC. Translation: CASSLESLARPPYEQYF.

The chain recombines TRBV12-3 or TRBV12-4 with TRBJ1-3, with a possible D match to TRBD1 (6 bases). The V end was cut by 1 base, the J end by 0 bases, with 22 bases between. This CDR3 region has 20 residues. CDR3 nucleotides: TGTGCCAGCAGTTTAGAAGGGGGTTGGTGGACAGAGAGCTCTGGAAACACCATATATTTT. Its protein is CASSLEGGWWTESSGNTIYF.